This T cell receptor (beta chain) appears in the sequencing data of a study of cytomegalovirus exposure and HLA in healthy donors. About the research overall: An early release of data contained 80 million to 85 million unique TCRs, which came from HLA-typed donors.

This CDR3 comprises 15 residues. V lost 4 bases, J lost 1 base, and 13 bases lay in between. From germline, CDR1 is SGHDN and CDR2 FVKESK. Primers: 60 Vbeta forward and 13 Jbeta reverse. TCRdb's copy holds only in-frame clones and misses some; the assay was immunoSEQ multiplex PCR. This sample has about 85,000 clones, with roughly 80% found just once. This receptor was identified in a woman in her 50s in good health and CMV-seropositive. V and J are TRBV14 and TRBJ1-1; possible D gene TRBD1, 6 bases. The sequenced sample consisted of PBMCs. In DNA, the CDR3 is TGTGCCAGCAGCCTCGGACAGACGGCGAACACTGAAGCTTTCTTT. It translates to CASSLGQTANTEAFF.